These 26 T cell receptor beta chains came from one sample sequenced in a study of blood T cell repertoires in COVID-19. The table came from immunoSEQ multiplex PCR; TCRdb's copy has only in-frame clones and leaves some out. The sample lists around 480,000 clones; approximately 90% were seen once. Sequencing input: PBMCs or T cells enriched from blood (not recorded which). These receptors came from a woman younger than 35 who had recovered from COVID-19.

V usage is TRBV3-1 (or the pseudogene TRBV3-2) and J usage is TRBJ2-5; 7 bases are shared with TRBD2. Germline CDR1 reads LGHDT; CDR2 reads YNNKEL (reference sequence). The CDR3 loop spans 16 amino acids. Trimming took 4 bases from V and 0 from J; bases not matched to a gene: 8. The DNA for the CDR3 is TGTGCCAGCAGCCTGCTCCGGGACTATCACCAAGAGACCCAGTACTTC. It codes for CASSLLRDYHQETQYF.

The chain carries TRBV5-4 and TRBJ2-2; TRBD1 matches at 8 bases. J was trimmed by 3 bases and V by 1 base; bases with no gene match: 5. Looked up from germline, CDR1 is SGHNT and CDR2 is YYREEE (reference sequence). The CDR3 is made up of 16 amino acids. CDR3 bases: TGTGCCAGCAGCTTGAGACAGGGGACCTACACCGGGGAGCTGTTTTTT. Residues: CASSLRQGTYTGELFF.

The V gene is TRBV6-5, the J gene TRBJ1-2, with 7 positions matching TRBD1. V lost 7 bases to trimming and J lost 4 bases; unmatched junction nucleotides: 12. The V gene's germline CDR1 is MNHEY and CDR2 SVGAGI. The CDR3 spans 15 residues. CDR3 protein: CASTTYGTASYGYTF. CDR3 DNA sequence: TGTGCCAGCACCACCTACGGGACAGCGTCCTATGGCTACACCTTC.

The chain uses TRBV7-2 and TRBJ2-7; 7 nucleotides match TRBD2. This CDR3 is built from 17 residues. V dropped 0 bases and J dropped 0; count of bases not matched to a gene: 8. Germline CDR1 SGHTA, CDR2 FQGNSA. CDR3 nucleotides: TGTGCCAGCAGCTTAGCAACCAGCGGGGCTAGCTCCTACGAGCAGTACTTC. Translating it yields CASSLATSGASSYEQYF.

The CDR3, as DNA: TGTGCCAGCAGTTCCTCTACAGGAGGGGTGCCCCAGCATTTT. It specifies CASSSSTGGVPQHF. The V call is TRBV2, the J call TRBJ1-5, with D possibly TRBD1 on 5 matching bases. V lost 5 bases, J lost 9 bases, and 17 bases lay in between. CDR3 length: 14 residues. Germline V lookup: CDR1 SNHLY, CDR2 FYNNEI.

The genes are TRBV7-9 and TRBJ2-5; D is perhaps TRBD2 (5 bases). V was cut by 5 bases and J by 5 bases, with 18 bases left in between. The CDR3 length is 15 residues. Germline V gene data show CDR1 as SEHNR and CDR2 as FQNEAQ (reference sequence). Here the CDR3 reads CASSRGAARRETQYF. The CDR3 nucleotides are TGTGCCAGCAGCCGGGGTGCGGCGCGGAGGGAGACCCAGTACTTC.

The chain links TRBV29-1 to TRBJ2-7; a weak D match, TRBD1 (5 bases). CDR1 is SQVTM, CDR2 ANQGSEA, per germline. Trimming removed 3 bases at V and 0 bases at J, with 9 bases between. The CDR3 sequence is 13 residues long. CDR3 in amino acids: CSVETVSSYEQYF. CDR3 DNA sequence: TGCAGCGTTGAGACAGTTAGCTCCTACGAGCAGTACTTC.

This chain links TRBV10-3 with TRBJ1-1, with D possibly TRBD1 on 6 matching bases. Germline CDR1 and CDR2: ENHRY and SYGVKD. V was shortened by 8 bases and J by 4 bases, with 17 bases between the two germline ends. The CDR3 sequence is 14 residues long. The DNA for the CDR3 is TGTGCCATCGGAGGGGGGGGCAGAGGCACTGAAGCTTTCTTT. Translating gives CAIGGGGRGTEAFF.

The chain couples TRBV4-2 to TRBJ2-5; D call uncertain. Per the germline V gene, CDR1 is LGHNA and CDR2 is YNFKEQ. Trimming shortened V by 0 bases and J by 5 bases, and 13 bases separated the two germline ends. The CDR3 is 15 amino acids. CDR3 DNA sequence: TGTGCCAGCAGCCAAGACGAGGCGTATGGGGAGACCCAGTACTTC. Protein product: CASSQDEAYGETQYF.

DNA of the CDR3: TGCGCCAGCAGCCCGACAGGGGGGAACTATGGCTACACCTTC. Protein: CASSPTGGNYGYTF. The chain carries TRBV5-1 and TRBJ1-2, with TRBD1 identical over 9 bases. With V trimmed by 4 bases and J by 2 bases, 3 bases remained unmatched. The CDR3 contains 14 residues. CDR1 is SGHRS, CDR2 YFSETQ, per germline.

This chain uses TRBV19 with TRBJ1-5; 8 nucleotides line up with TRBD1. V gave up 6 bases and J gave up 3 bases; unmatched junction bases: 13. This CDR3 contains 17 residues. Germline V gene sequence: CDR1 LNHDA, CDR2 SQIVND (reference sequence). The CDR3 sequence is CASSPGRGLYNNQPQHF. The CDR3 DNA follows: TGTGCCAGTAGCCCTGGCAGGGGGCTCTATAACAATCAGCCCCAGCATTTT.

This sequence joins TRBV13 and TRBJ2-7, with 8 bases fitting TRBD1. Germline V gives CDR1 PRHDT, CDR2 FYEKMQ (reference sequence). CDR3 length: 14 amino acids. The V segment lost 6 bases and the J segment 0 bases; nucleotides outside the gene matches: 4. The CDR3 is CASSPGQGSYEQYF. CDR3 coding DNA: TGTGCCAGCAGTCCCGGACAGGGCTCCTACGAGCAGTACTTC.

The chain recombines TRBV18 with TRBJ1-3; D gene ambiguous. The germline V and J ends were trimmed by 4 bases and 0 bases, with 16 bases remaining between them. This CDR3 is 17 amino acids long. CDR1 and CDR2 (germline): KGHSH, LQKENI. The DNA for the CDR3 is TGTGCCAGCTCACTCGAGAGTGTTCTCCACTCTGGAAACACCATATATTTT. This translates into CASSLESVLHSGNTIYF.

The table lists this clone with a count of one. This chain connects TRBV28 to TRBJ1-5; TRBD1 aligns across 8 bases. This CDR3 region has 15 residues. Trimming at V came to 5 bases and at J to 5 bases, leaving 8 bases not matched to a gene. The germline CDR1 and CDR2 sequences are MDHEN and SYDVKM. CDR3: CASSTDRAEHQPQHF. In DNA form, the CDR3 reads TGTGCCAGCAGTACGGACAGGGCAGAGCATCAGCCCCAGCATTTT.

The rearrangement joins TRBV24-1 to TRBJ2-1; the match to TRBD1 covers 11 bases. CDR1 and CDR2 from the germline V gene are KGHDR and SFDVKD. The CDR3 length is 16 residues. Trimming took 2 bases from V and 10 from J; bases not matched to a gene: 9. The chain's CDR3 is CATSDSRTGGGGEQFF. In nucleotides, the CDR3 is TGTGCCACCAGTGATTCTAGGACAGGGGGCGGAGGGGAGCAGTTCTTC.

The chain joins TRBV3-1 (or the pseudogene TRBV3-2) to TRBJ2-3; 7 bases fit TRBD1. With 2 bases clipped from V and 3 bases from J, the junction kept 8 bases outside the gene matches. CDR3 size: 16 residues. CDR1 LGHDT and CDR2 YNNKEL come from the germline V gene (reference sequence). The CDR3 nucleotides read TGTGCCAGCAGCCAATCCGACAGGGTTGGAACAGATACGCAGTATTTT. Its protein product is CASSQSDRVGTDTQYF.

In this sample, this clone turned up once. This chain connects TRBV21-1 to TRBJ2-7; the table's D gene call, TRBD1, was not cross checked with the DNA. TRBV21-1 is a recognized pseudogene. The CDR3 is made up of 13 amino acids. CDR3 protein: CASRTQGAHEQYF. DNA of the CDR3: TGTGCCAGCAGGACACAGGGGGCCCACGAGCAGTACTTC.

The rearrangement uses TRBV5-1 and TRBJ1-1, with 7 bases identical to TRBD1. The CDR3 is 16 residues long. Germline V gene data show CDR1 as SGHRS and CDR2 as YFSETQ. Trimming cost V 3 bases and J 2 bases; bases outside gene matches: 10. CDR3 bases: TGCGCCAGCAGCTACCGTCCCGGGACAGAAAACACTGAAGCTTTCTTT. It codes for CASSYRPGTENTEAFF.

V gene TRBV28 combines with J gene TRBJ2-3; 8 bases align to TRBD2. The germline gives CDR1 MDHEN, CDR2 SYDVKM. CDR3 size: 15 residues. Trimming at V came to 4 bases and at J to 6 bases, leaving 9 bases not matched to a gene. The CDR3 protein is CASSSPLSGGDTQYF. The DNA of the CDR3 is TGTGCCAGCAGTTCCCCGCTCAGCGGGGGCGATACGCAGTATTTT. The variable domain in full, completed from reference TRBV28 and TRBJ2-3, reads DVKVTQSSRYLVKRTGEKVFLECVQDMDHENMFWYRQDPGLGLRLIYFSYDVKMKEKGDIPEGYSVSREKKERFSLILESASTNQTSMYLCASSSPLSGGDTQYFGPGTRLTVL.

The V gene is TRBV2, the J gene TRBJ2-2; maybe TRBD1 (5 bases). CDR1 and CDR2 (germline): SNHLY, FYNNEI. CDR3 length equals 14 residues. V gave up 3 bases and J gave up 6 bases, with 11 bases separating them. The CDR3 here is CASSDGARAGELFF. The CDR3 bases are TGTGCCAGCAGTGATGGGGCCCGGGCCGGGGAGCTGTTTTTT. Based on the CDR3 plus reference TRBV2 and TRBJ2-2, the full variable domain is EPEVTQTPSHQVTQMGQEVILRCVPISNHLYFYWYRQILGQKVEFLVSFYNNEISEKSEIFDDQFSVERPDGSNFTLKIRSTKLEDSAMYFCASSDGARAGELFFGEGSRLTVL.

The CDR3 loop reads CASSPVSGVGETQYF. The CDR3 nucleotides are TGTGCCAGCAGCCCGGTCAGCGGGGTTGGAGAGACCCAGTACTTC. The chain joins TRBV7-6 to TRBJ2-5; 7 bases agree with TRBD2. CDR1 and CDR2 from the germline V gene are SGHVS and FNYEAQ. Trimming took 5 bases from V and 4 from J; bases not matched to a gene: 10. The CDR3 contains 15 residues.

The V and J genes are TRBV6-6 and TRBJ1-2; 8 bases fit TRBD1. V lost 2 bases and J lost 8; bases outside the gene matches: 13. The CDR3 is 16 amino acids. Germline CDR1 is MNHNY and CDR2 is SVGAGI (reference sequence). CDR3 residues: CASSYPGQGDEGGYTF. CDR3 DNA sequence: TGTGCCAGCAGTTACCCCGGACAGGGTGATGAGGGCGGCTACACCTTC.

The chain links TRBV6-5 to TRBJ1-1; D gene unclear. The CDR3 spans 13 residues. V was shortened by 9 bases and J by 0 bases, with 11 bases between the two germline ends. Germline CDR1 is MNHEY and CDR2 is SVGAGI. CDR3 DNA: TGTGCCAGTAGACTGCACATGAACACTGAAGCTTTCTTT. Translated: CASRLHMNTEAFF.

This clone was detected only a few times. The CDR3 sequence: CASTPGGGEWGYTF. The CDR3 bases are TGTGCCAGCACCCCCGGTGGGGGGGAATGGGGCTACACCTTC. The chain links TRBV7-2 to TRBJ1-2, with D maybe TRBD1 (5 bases). Trimming took 7 bases from V and 8 from J, leaving 20 bases between them. The CDR3 contains 14 residues. In germline, CDR1 is SGHTA, CDR2 FQGNSA.

Worth noting for this clone: The same CDR3 also results from other DNA sequences found in this sample. The chain uses TRBV7-9 and TRBJ2-2; D is possibly TRBD2 (6 bases). The CDR3 spans 14 residues. Trimming cost V 3 bases and J 4 bases, with 9 bases left between them. Germline V gene data show CDR1 as SEHNR and CDR2 as FQNEAQ (reference sequence). CDR3 sequence reads: CASSLGSGTGELFF. DNA for the CDR3: TGTGCCAGCAGCTTGGGTAGCGGCACCGGGGAGCTGTTTTTT. The complete variable domain, with remaining parts taken from reference TRBV7-9 and TRBJ2-2, reads DTGVSQNPRHKITKRGQNVTFRCDPISEHNRLYWYRQTLGQGPEFLTYFQNEAQLEKSRLLSDRFSAERPKGSFSTLEIQRTEQGDSAMYLCASSLGSGTGELFFGEGSRLTVL.

V gene TRBV29-1 combines with J gene TRBJ1-2; weak D call: TRBD1 (5 bases). Trimming removed 6 bases at V and 5 bases at J, with 19 bases between. Germline V gives CDR1 SQVTM, CDR2 ANQGSEA. This CDR3 is 14 amino acids long. The CDR3 nucleotides read TGCAGCGTCACAGGACGGGCTGCTGTATATGGCTACACCTTC. Translating gives CSVTGRAAVYGYTF.